This paragraph reports one T cell receptor beta chain. Its binding antigen is unknown. No quality values exist for individual bases; no much larger clone is one base distant. These data originate in a study of regulatory T cells in long-lasting Graves disease (dated by TCRdb to the early 2020s). Some background on the complete study: Patients with newly diagnosed Graves' disease had been on antithyroid drugs for under 3 months. This study used TCR sequencing and RNA sequencing of peripheral blood to compare persistent Graves' disease patients against newly diagnosed Graves' disease patients. The study took place in China and was registered as a clinical trial. A total of roughly 33 samples were covered by TCR sequencing, comprising 13 persistent and 20 or so newly diagnosed Graves' disease patients. The paper as a whole reports these results and caveats: Lower TCR Shannon entropy and fewer highly expanded clones were observed in persistent Graves' disease patients than in newly diagnosed patients, which suggested clonal expansion. A larger number of public clonotypes was shared among persistent patients (fewer than 3,000) than among newly diagnosed patients (around 890). Preferential use of TRBV28, TRBJ1-2 and TRBJ2-5 was observed in persistent disease, whereas TRBV20-1 and TRBJ2-1 were favored in newly diagnosed disease. The authors acknowledged the small sample size as a limitation that may reduce accuracy. The study examined only peripheral blood because the primary lesion, thyroid tissue, could not be accessed. Sequencing and analysis were limited to the TCR beta chain.

The library was generated by multiplex PCR. Sequenced using an Illumina HiSeq 4000. TCR beta libraries were built with iRepertoire HTBI primers and Arm-PCR amplification of CDR3 regions. Gel purification was performed on PCR products prior to sequencing. The authors' analysis ran thus. Gene usage analysis of CDR3 amino acid clonotypes used the 50 to 70 TRBV and 14 to 15 TRBJ segments found across samples. COPE and FqMerger were used to merge the filtered high-quality paired reads into contigs. BLAST was used to align contigs to IMGT TRBV, TRBD and TRBJ reference genes, with CDR3 defined following IMGT. Clonotypes above 0.1% frequency were classified as highly expanded clones. Shannon entropy was used to measure repertoire diversity, and the Gini coefficient was used to measure V-J evenness. Public clonotypes were defined as clonotypes shared by more than one individual. TCRdb took the public reads, trimmed them with fastp at Q25, ran MiXCR for clone calling and kept in-frame beta chains. All rows with the same CDR3 protein become a single entry with the most common DNA and genes. What appears here as the V and J calls and clone size reflects TCRdb's work, not the paper's. This sample has roughly 500,000 distinct CDR3 sequences in its table, and less than 15% of those were observed once. Roughly 10% of the sample lies in the top ten.

The V end loses 2 bases and the J end loses 5 bases, and a stretch of 5 bases separates them. CDR3 length: 12 amino acids, cysteine to phenylalanine. Only the CDR3 part of the read is kept: 36 bases, read in frame from the first base. The germline V gene specifies LGHNT as CDR1 and FRNRAP as CDR2. The time point tag for this specimen amounts to: newly diagnosed GD, antithyroid drugs for less than 3 months. For both TCR sequencing and RNA sequencing, RNA was extracted from PBMCs in TRIzol. The diagnosis of Graves' disease followed American Thyroid Association guidelines. Patients were recruited from an endocrinology department in Xi'an, China. Each patient gave about 9.1 milliliters of peripheral blood, collected in an EDTA anticoagulant tube. Ficoll Paque Plus density gradient separation was used to isolate PBMCs, and no additional T cell sorting was done. An Agilent 2100 Bioanalyzer and agarose gel were used to check RNA quality, and a NanoDrop 2000 was used to measure RNA concentration.

The data also belong to a second study, concerning T cells in Graves' hyperthyroidism and ophthalmopathy. The second study's authors report: Stable Graves' hyperthyroidism was defined as no progression to ophthalmopathy during 18 months of follow-up. The hyperthyroidism patients were between 18 and 65 years old and newly diagnosed, with a disease duration of less than 2 months. Patients with uncontrolled infections, other autoimmune diseases, pregnancy or lactation were excluded. Diagnoses were based on clinical symptoms, serum thyroxine and TRAb, thyroid ultrasound and orbital computed tomography. The first round of RT-PCR for the TCR CDR3 was performed with the HTBI primer set and the Qiagen OneStep RT-PCR kit. Most expanded thyroid clonotypes (frequency above 0.001) were also detected in blood, suggesting blood repertoires may reflect thyroid immune responses. Ophthalmopathy was separated from stable hyperthyroidism by a 13 V-J signature model, with around 90% sensitivity and roughly 84% specificity obtained in cross-validation and 80%/75% obtained in testing. In validation, the model predicted progression to ophthalmopathy a median of 6.5 months before onset, with approximately 70% sensitivity and more than 72% specificity. To identify distinguishing TCR V-J signatures, a discovery cohort of around 100 patients was used, comprising roughly 45 with Graves' ophthalmopathy and approximately 57 with stable Graves' hyperthyroidism. Whether ophthalmopathy could be predicted prospectively was tested in an independent validation cohort made up of 18 to 20 hyperthyroidism patients plus 17 patients who later progressed to ophthalmopathy. The approximately 98 discovery patients were randomly divided into training and test sets at a 7:3 ratio. The study also compared thyroid tissue and blood T-cell repertoires from five or six Graves' hyperthyroidism patients. After sampling, hyperthyroidism patients received methimazole starting at 30 mg daily, and ophthalmopathy patients received high-dose intravenous methylprednisolone. A second multiplex PCR round built the libraries, followed by size selection and purification. Paired-end sequencing of the libraries was performed with 100 bp reads on an Illumina HiSeq2000. SOAPnuke was used to process the raw data, with reads discarded if the reads contained adapters or uncalled bases, had a mean Phred below 15, or lacked an exact constant-primer or identifier match. High-quality paired reads were merged using COPE v1.2.5, and each unique nucleotide sequence was defined as a clonotype. MiTCR v1.1 was used to align the clonotypes against IMGT TRBV, TRBD and TRBJ reference segments. The analysis included only V-J combinations with a frequency above 0.0001, which together covered approximately 99% of the repertoires. The TCS score was defined as F50 (clonal expansion) divided by E x V (chaos), with BLOSUM62-based TCRdist calculated between CDR3 peptides within each V-J. Welch's t-statistics and random forest reduced just over 500 V-J features to around 14, which were used in a naive Bayes classifier (R e1071). No statistical method was used to fix the sample size in advance, and group allocation was not hidden from the investigators. According to the paper, TCR Vbeta CDR3 sequencing was carried out on around 140 peripheral blood samples, which came from around 43 ophthalmopathy, under 85 hyperthyroidism and approximately 17 progressor patients.

The sequence was obtained from a man aged 25 to 40 with Graves disease. Donor details come from another sample of the same person, matched by shared clones. The chain is encoded by TRBV12-5 joined to TRBJ2-3; no D gene call is confident. The sequencing here drew on peripheral blood mononuclear cells (PBMCs), taken at new diagnosis, from a patient treated with antithyroid drugs. The CDR3 amino acid sequence is: CASGLRVDTQYF. The DNA sequence is TGTGCTAGTGGTTTGAGGGTAGATACGCAGTATTTT.